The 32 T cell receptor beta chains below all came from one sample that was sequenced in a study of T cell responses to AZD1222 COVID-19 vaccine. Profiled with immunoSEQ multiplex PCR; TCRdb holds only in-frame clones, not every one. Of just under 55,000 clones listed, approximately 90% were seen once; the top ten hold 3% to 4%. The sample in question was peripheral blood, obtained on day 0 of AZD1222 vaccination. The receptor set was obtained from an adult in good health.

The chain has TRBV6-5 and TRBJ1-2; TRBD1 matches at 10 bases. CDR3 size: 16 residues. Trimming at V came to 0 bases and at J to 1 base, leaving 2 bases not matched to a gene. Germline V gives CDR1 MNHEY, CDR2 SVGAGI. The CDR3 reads CASSYSGTGVNYGYTF. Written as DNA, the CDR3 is TGTGCCAGCAGTTACTCGGGGACAGGGGTTAACTATGGCTACACCTTC.

CDR3 DNA: TGTGCCAGCAGTGGGGACAGGGTGAGCTATGGCTACACCTTC. Amino acid sequence: CASSGDRVSYGYTF. This chain connects TRBV2 to TRBJ1-2; 9 bases agree with TRBD1. The CDR3 is made up of 14 amino acids. V was pared by 4 bases and J by 4 bases, with 4 bases of the junction left unmatched. From germline, CDR1 is SNHLY and CDR2 FYNNEI.

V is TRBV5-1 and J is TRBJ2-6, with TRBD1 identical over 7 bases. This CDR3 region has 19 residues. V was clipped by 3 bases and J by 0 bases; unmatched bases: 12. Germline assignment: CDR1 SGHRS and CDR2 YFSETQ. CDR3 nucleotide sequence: TGCGCCAGCAGCTCCCCGACAGGGAGTCTCTTCTCTGGGGCCAACGTCCTGACTTTC. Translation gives CASSSPTGSLFSGANVLTF.

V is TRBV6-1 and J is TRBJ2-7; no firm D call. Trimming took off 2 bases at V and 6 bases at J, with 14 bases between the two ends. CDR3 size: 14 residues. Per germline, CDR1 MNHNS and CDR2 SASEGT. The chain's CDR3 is CASSESAHSSEQYF. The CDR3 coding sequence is TGTGCCAGCAGTGAATCTGCCCATTCCAGCGAGCAGTACTTC.

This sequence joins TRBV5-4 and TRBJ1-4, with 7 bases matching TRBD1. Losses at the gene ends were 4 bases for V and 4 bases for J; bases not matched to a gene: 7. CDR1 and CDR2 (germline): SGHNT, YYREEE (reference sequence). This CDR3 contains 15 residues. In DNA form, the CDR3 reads TGTGCCAGCAGCATACGGGGACAGATTAATGAAAAACTGTTTTTT. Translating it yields CASSIRGQINEKLFF.

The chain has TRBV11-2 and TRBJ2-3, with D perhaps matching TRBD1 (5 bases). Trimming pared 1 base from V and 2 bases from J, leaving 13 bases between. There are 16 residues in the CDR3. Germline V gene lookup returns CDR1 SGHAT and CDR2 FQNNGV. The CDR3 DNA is TGTGCCAGCAGCTTAGGACGGCAGGGCCCCACAGATACGCAGTATTTT. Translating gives CASSLGRQGPTDTQYF.

CDR3 coding DNA: TGTGCCAGCAGCGTTGGAGCGGGGGGTTACAATGAGCAGTTCTTC. Protein product: CASSVGAGGYNEQFF. The V call is TRBV9, the J call TRBJ2-1; 9 nucleotides line up with TRBD2. The germline gives CDR1 SGDLS, CDR2 YYNGEE. There are 15 residues in the CDR3. The ends lost 2 bases at V and 4 bases at J; junction bases unmatched: 4. Using reference TRBV9 and TRBJ2-1 for the parts outside the CDR3, the full variable domain is DSGVTQTPKHLITATGQRVTLRCSPRSGDLSVYWYQQSLDQGLQFLIQYYNGEERAKGNILERFSAQQFPDLHSELNLSSLELGDSALYFCASSVGAGGYNEQFFGPGTRLTVL.

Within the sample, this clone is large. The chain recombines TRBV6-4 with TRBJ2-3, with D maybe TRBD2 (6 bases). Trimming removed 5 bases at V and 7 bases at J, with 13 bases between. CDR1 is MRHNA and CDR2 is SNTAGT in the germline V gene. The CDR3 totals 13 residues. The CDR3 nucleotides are TGTGCCAGCAGTCCCTGGGGGACTCATACGCAGTATTTT. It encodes CASSPWGTHTQYF.

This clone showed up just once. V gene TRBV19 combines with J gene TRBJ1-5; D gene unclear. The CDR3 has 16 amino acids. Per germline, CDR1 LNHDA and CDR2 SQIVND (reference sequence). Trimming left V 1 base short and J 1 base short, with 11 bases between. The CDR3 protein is CASSIGLRGSNQPQHF. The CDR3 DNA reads TGTGCCAGTAGTATAGGGCTCAGAGGAAGCAATCAGCCCCAGCATTTT.

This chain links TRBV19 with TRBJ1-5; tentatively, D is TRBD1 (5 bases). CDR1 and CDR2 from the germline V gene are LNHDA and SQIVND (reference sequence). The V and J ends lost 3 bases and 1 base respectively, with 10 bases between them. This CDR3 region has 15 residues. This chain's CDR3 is CASSMLGGSNQPQHF. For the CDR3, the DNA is TGTGCCAGTAGTATGCTGGGGGGAAGCAATCAGCCCCAGCATTTT.

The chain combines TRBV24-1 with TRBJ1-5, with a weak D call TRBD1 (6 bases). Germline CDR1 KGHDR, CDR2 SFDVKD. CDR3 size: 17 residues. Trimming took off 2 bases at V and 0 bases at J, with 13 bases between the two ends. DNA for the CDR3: TGTGCCACCAGTGATTCGAGGACAGTGGATAGCAATCAGCCCCAGCATTTT. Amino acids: CATSDSRTVDSNQPQHF.

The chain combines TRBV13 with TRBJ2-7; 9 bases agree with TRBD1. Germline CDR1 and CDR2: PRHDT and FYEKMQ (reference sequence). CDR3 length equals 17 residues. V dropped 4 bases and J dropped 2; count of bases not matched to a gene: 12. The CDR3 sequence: CASSSPSDGTGTYEQYF. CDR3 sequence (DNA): TGTGCCAGCAGCTCGCCCAGCGACGGGACAGGGACCTACGAGCAGTACTTC.

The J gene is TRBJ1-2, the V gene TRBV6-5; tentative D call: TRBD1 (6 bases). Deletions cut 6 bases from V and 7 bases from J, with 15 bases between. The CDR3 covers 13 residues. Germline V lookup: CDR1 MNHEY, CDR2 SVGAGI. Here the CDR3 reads CASSLNSDSGYTF. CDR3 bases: TGTGCCAGCAGCCTCAACTCGGACAGTGGCTACACCTTC.

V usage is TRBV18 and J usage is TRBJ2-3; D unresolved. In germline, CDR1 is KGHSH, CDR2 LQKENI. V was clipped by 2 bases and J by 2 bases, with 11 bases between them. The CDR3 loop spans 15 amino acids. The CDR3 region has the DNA TGTGCCAGCTCACCAGGGTCTCAAAACACAGATACGCAGTATTTT. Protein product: CASSPGSQNTDTQYF.

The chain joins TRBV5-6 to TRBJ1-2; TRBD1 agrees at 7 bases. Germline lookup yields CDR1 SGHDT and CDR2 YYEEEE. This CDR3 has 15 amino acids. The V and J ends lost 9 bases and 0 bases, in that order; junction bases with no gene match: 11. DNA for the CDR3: TGTGCCACGCAAACAGGGGAGGTAGCTAACTATGGCTACACCTTC. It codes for CATQTGEVANYGYTF.

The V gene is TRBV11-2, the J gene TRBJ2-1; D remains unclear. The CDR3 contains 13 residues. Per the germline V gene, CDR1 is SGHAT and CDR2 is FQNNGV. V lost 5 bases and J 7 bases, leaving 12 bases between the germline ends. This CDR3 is CASSLKPGNEQFF. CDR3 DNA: TGTGCCAGCAGCCTCAAGCCCGGGAATGAGCAGTTCTTC. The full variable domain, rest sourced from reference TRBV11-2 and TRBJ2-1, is EAGVAQSPRYKIIEKRQSVAFWCNPISGHATLYWYQQILGQGPKLLIQFQNNGVVDDSQLPKDRFSAERLKGVDSTLKIQPAKLEDSAVYLCASSLKPGNEQFFGPGTRLTVL.

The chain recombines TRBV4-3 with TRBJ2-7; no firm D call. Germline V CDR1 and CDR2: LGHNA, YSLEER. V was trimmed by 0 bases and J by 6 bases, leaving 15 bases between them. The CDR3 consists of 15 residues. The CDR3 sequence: CASSQDWSMNAEQYF. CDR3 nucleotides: TGCGCCAGCAGCCAAGATTGGTCTATGAACGCCGAGCAGTACTTC.

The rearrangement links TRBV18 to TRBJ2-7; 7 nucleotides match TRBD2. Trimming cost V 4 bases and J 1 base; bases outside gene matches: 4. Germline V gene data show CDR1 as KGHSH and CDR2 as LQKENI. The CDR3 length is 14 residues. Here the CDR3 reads CASSQTSESYEQYF. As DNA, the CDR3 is TGTGCCAGCTCACAAACTAGCGAATCCTACGAGCAGTACTTC.

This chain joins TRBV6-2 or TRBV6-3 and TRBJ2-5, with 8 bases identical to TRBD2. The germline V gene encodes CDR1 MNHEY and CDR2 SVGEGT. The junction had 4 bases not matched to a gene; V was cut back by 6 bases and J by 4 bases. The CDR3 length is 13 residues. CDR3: CASSRGLGETQYF. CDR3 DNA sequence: TGTGCCAGCAGCCGGGGACTAGGAGAGACCCAGTACTTC.

CDR3 residues: CASSLGPEYEQYF. The CDR3 DNA reads as TGTGCCAGCAGCTTAGGGCCCGAGTACGAGCAGTACTTC. J is TRBJ2-7 and V is TRBV7-9; D is unresolved. The germline V gene has CDR1 SEHNR and CDR2 FQNEAQ (reference sequence). Trimming pared 1 base from V and 4 bases from J, leaving 8 bases between. This CDR3 comprises 13 residues.

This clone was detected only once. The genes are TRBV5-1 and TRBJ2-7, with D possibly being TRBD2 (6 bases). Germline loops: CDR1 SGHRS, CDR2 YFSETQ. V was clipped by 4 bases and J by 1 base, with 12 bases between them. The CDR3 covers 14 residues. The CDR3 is CASSPRTNSYEQYF. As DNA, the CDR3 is TGCGCCAGCAGCCCGCGGACTAATTCCTACGAGCAGTACTTC.

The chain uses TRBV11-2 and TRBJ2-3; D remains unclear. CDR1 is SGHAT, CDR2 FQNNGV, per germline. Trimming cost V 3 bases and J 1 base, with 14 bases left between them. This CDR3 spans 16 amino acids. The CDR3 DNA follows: TGTGCCAGCAGCTTTAATCGACAATTGGGCACAGATACGCAGTATTTT. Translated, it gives CASSFNRQLGTDTQYF.

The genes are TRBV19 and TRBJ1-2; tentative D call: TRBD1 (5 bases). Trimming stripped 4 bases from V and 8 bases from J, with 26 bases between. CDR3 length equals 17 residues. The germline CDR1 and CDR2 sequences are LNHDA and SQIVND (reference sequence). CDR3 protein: CASSTPLNRDGFLGYTF. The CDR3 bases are TGTGCCAGTAGTACCCCTCTCAACCGGGACGGTTTTTTGGGCTACACCTTC.

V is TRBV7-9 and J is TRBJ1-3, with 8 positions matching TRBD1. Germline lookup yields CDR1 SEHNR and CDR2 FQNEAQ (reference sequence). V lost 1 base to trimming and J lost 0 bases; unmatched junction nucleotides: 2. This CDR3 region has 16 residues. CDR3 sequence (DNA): TGTGCCAGCAGCTTAGAGACAGGGGACTCTGGAAACACCATATATTTT. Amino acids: CASSLETGDSGNTIYF.

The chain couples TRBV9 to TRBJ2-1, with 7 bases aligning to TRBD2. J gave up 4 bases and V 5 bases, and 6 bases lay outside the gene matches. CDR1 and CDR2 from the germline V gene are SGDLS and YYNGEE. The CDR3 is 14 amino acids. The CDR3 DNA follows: TGTGCCAGCAGTATCTCCGGGGGGTACAATGAGCAGTTCTTC. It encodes CASSISGGYNEQFF.

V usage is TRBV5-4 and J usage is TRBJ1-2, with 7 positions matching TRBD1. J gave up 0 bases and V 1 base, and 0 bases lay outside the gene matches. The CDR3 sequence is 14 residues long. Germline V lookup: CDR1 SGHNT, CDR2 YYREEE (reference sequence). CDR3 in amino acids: CASSLQGANYGYTF. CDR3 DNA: TGTGCCAGCAGCTTGCAGGGGGCTAACTATGGCTACACCTTC.

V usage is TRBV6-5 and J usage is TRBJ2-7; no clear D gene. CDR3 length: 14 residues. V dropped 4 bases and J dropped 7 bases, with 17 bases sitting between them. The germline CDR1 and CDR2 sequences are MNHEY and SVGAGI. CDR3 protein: CASSLTKKTWEQYF. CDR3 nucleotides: TGTGCCAGCAGTTTGACGAAAAAAACGTGGGAGCAGTACTTC.

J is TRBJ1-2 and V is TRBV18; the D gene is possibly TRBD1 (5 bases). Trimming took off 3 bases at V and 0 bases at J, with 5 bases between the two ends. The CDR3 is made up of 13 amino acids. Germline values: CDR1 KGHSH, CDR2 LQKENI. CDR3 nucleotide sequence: TGTGCCAGCTCACCGGACACTAACTATGGCTACACCTTC. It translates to CASSPDTNYGYTF. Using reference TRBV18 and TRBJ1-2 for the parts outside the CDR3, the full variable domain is NAGVMQNPRHLVRRRGQEARLRCSPMKGHSHVYWYRQLPEEGLKFMVYLQKENIIDESGMPKERFSAEFPKEGPSILRIQQVVRGDSAAYFCASSPDTNYGYTFGSGTRLTVV.

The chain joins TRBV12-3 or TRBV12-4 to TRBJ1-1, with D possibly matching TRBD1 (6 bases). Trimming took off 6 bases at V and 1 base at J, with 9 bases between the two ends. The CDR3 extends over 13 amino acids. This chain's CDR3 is CASRQGWNTEAFF. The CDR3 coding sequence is TGTGCCAGCAGACAGGGTTGGAACACTGAAGCTTTCTTT.

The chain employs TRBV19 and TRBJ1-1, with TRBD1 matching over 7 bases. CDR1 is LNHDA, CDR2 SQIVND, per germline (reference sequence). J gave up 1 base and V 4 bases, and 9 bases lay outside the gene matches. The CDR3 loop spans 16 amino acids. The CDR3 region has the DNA TGTGCCAGTAGTACTAGGACAGGCGCATGGAACACTGAAGCTTTCTTT. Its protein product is CASSTRTGAWNTEAFF.

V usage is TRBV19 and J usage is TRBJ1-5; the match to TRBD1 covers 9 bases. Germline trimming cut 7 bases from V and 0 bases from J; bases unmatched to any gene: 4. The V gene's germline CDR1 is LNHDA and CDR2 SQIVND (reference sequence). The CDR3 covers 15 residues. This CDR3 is CASIQGALSNQPQHF. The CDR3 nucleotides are TGTGCCAGTATACAGGGGGCCCTTAGCAATCAGCCCCAGCATTTT.

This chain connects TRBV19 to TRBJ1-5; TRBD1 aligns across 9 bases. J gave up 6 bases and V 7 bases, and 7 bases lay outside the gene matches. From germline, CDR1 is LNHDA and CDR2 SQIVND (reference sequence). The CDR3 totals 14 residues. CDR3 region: CASTLGQGAQPQHF. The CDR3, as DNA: TGTGCCAGTACGCTGGGACAGGGCGCTCAGCCCCAGCATTTT.